These 26 T cell receptor beta chains were all obtained from the same sample, sequenced in a study of blood T cell repertoires in COVID-19. The method was immunoSEQ multiplex PCR; TCRdb's version includes in-frame clones alone and lacks a portion of them. The sample lists roughly 50,000 clones; 90% were seen once. Sequenced input: peripheral blood. The receptors derive from a woman in her thirties or forties with active COVID-19.

The V gene is TRBV6-5, the J gene TRBJ2-1; 9 nucleotides align to TRBD1. J lost 16 bases, V lost 0 bases, and 10 bases had no gene match. Germline-derived CDR1 and CDR2 are MNHEY and SVGAGI. The CDR3 totals 14 residues. The CDR3 coding sequence is TGTGCCAGCAGTTACTCGATTTTGGGGACAGGGTGCTTCTTC. Its protein product is CASSYSILGTGCFF.

The chain has TRBV10-3 and TRBJ2-2; 10 bases fit TRBD1. Germline CDR1 and CDR2: ENHRY and SYGVKD. This CDR3 is 14 amino acids long. V lost 6 bases to trimming and J lost 5 bases; unmatched junction nucleotides: 3. CDR3 nucleotides: TGTGCCATCAGGACAGGGGGCAATACCGGGGAGCTGTTTTTT. The encoded protein is CAIRTGGNTGELFF.

The chain couples TRBV5-6 to TRBJ1-2; D may be TRBD1 (5 bases). This CDR3 has 14 amino acids. CDR1 and CDR2 (germline): SGHDT, YYEEEE. Trimming pared 0 bases from V and 1 base from J, leaving 7 bases between. CDR3 in DNA: TGTGCCAGCAGCTTGGAGGGACTTAACTATGGCTACACCTTC. It yields the protein CASSLEGLNYGYTF.

This chain uses TRBV19 with TRBJ1-5; 7 nucleotides line up with TRBD1. The germline gives CDR1 LNHDA, CDR2 SQIVND (reference sequence). The CDR3 is made up of 13 amino acids. V shed 5 bases and J 2 bases; nucleotides not matched to a gene: 0. This CDR3 is CASSGTGNQPQHF. The CDR3 region has the DNA TGTGCCAGTAGTGGGACAGGCAATCAGCCCCAGCATTTT.

The genes are TRBV7-3 and TRBJ2-7; no definite D call. Germline CDR1 reads SGHTA; CDR2 reads FQGTGA. V was pared by 5 bases and J by 1 base, with 18 bases between. The CDR3 length is 16 residues. As DNA, the CDR3 is TGTGCCAGCAGCGACTTCTCAGCCAACCGATCCTACGAGCAGTACTTC. Its protein product is CASSDFSANRSYEQYF.

The chain carries TRBV2 and TRBJ2-3, with D possibly matching TRBD2 (7 bases). V lost 4 bases to trimming and J lost 4 bases, with 12 bases between them. CDR3 size: 14 residues. Germline CDR1 and CDR2: SNHLY and FYNNEI. The CDR3 region has the DNA TGTGCCAGCAGTGTGGCGGGGGCGGCAGATACGCAGTATTTT. Protein sequence: CASSVAGAADTQYF. The whole variable domain, remainder taken from reference TRBV2 and TRBJ2-3, is EPEVTQTPSHQVTQMGQEVILRCVPISNHLYFYWYRQILGQKVEFLVSFYNNEISEKSEIFDDQFSVERPDGSNFTLKIRSTKLEDSAMYFCASSVAGAADTQYFGPGTRLTVL.

V and J are TRBV2 and TRBJ2-5; D is possibly TRBD1 (5 bases). This CDR3 region has 15 residues. Trimming left V 7 bases short and J 1 base short, with 16 bases between. Germline V gives CDR1 SNHLY, CDR2 FYNNEI. The CDR3 sequence: CASTFSGQGQETQYF. As DNA, the CDR3 is TGTGCCAGCACCTTCTCCGGGCAGGGCCAAGAGACCCAGTACTTC.

Concerning this clone itself: The sample contains more than one DNA sequence encoding this CDR3. The chain uses TRBV5-1 and TRBJ2-3, with 7 positions matching TRBD2. This CDR3 is 14 amino acids long. CDR1 and CDR2 (germline): SGHRS, YFSETQ. With V trimmed by 5 bases and J by 1 base, 4 bases remained unmatched. DNA for the CDR3: TGCGCCAGCAGACGCGGGGGAGGCACAGATACGCAGTATTTT. The encoded protein is CASRRGGGTDTQYF.

The genes are TRBV29-1 and TRBJ2-7, with 9 nucleotides matching TRBD1. The junction had 15 bases not matched to a gene; V was cut back by 6 bases and J by 6 bases. The CDR3 spans 15 residues. Per the germline V gene, CDR1 is SQVTM and CDR2 is ANQGSEA. The CDR3 here is CSVTSTGTGKLEQYF. The CDR3 nucleotides are TGCAGCGTAACGTCTACCGGGACAGGGAAACTCGAGCAGTACTTC.

This clone turned up a few times. V gene TRBV25-1 combines with J gene TRBJ2-3, with a weak D call TRBD1 (5 bases). This CDR3 is built from 15 residues. Germline lookup yields CDR1 MGHDK and CDR2 SYGVNS. Trimming took 3 bases from V and 4 from J, leaving 14 bases between them. The CDR3 reads CASSDPILGADTQYF. DNA for the CDR3: TGTGCCAGCAGTGACCCGATATTAGGGGCAGATACGCAGTATTTT.

CDR3 region: CASSIEGALNTEAFF. The CDR3 coding sequence is TGTGCCAGTAGTATAGAGGGGGCCTTGAACACTGAAGCTTTCTTT. V is TRBV19 and J is TRBJ1-1; the D gene is possibly TRBD1 (6 bases). Germline CDR1 is LNHDA and CDR2 is SQIVND (reference sequence). Trimming cost V 0 bases and J 0 bases, with 8 bases left between them. The CDR3 loop spans 15 amino acids.

This rearrangement joins TRBV5-5 to TRBJ2-2; 9 bases are shared with TRBD1. Trimming removed 4 bases from V and 3 bases from J; junction bases left unmatched: 4. The V gene's germline CDR1 is SGHKS and CDR2 YYEKEE (reference sequence). The CDR3 extends over 15 amino acids. CDR3 sequence reads: CASSGDRAYTGELFF. The DNA for the CDR3 is TGTGCCAGCAGCGGGGACAGGGCCTACACCGGGGAGCTGTTTTTT.

About this clone: The conserved final phenylalanine or tryptophan is absent from the CDR3, which likely points to a read error. Because the CDR3's place on the DNA is in doubt, the DNA is left out and the CDR3 is given as listed by TCRdb. The chain carries TRBV29-1 and TRBJ1-1; the table gives TRBD1 as D, unverified against the DNA. The length of the CDR3 is 15 amino acids, counting both ends. CDR1 is SQVTM, CDR2 ANQGSEA, per germline. The chain's CDR3 is CSVEDRAAGGQGRQI.

This rearrangement joins TRBV6-5 to TRBJ1-6; a weak D match, TRBD1 (5 bases). This CDR3 has 14 amino acids. V was shortened by 2 bases and J by 6 bases, with 8 bases between the two germline ends. From germline, CDR1 is MNHEY and CDR2 SVGAGI. CDR3 DNA sequence: TGTGCCAGCAGTTACGGGGACTCTAATTCACCCCTCCACTTT. Protein: CASSYGDSNSPLHF.

V is TRBV21-1 and J is TRBJ1-2; the D segment call TRBD1 is taken from the table without a DNA check. TRBV21-1 is a recognized pseudogene. This CDR3 spans 17 amino acids. The DNA for the CDR3 is TGTGCCAGCAGCTCCACCCTAGGACAGCCTGCTAACTATGGCTACACCTTC. Protein product: CASSSTLGQPANYGYTF.

The chain has TRBV6-5 and TRBJ1-1, with 7 bases lining up with TRBD1. CDR3 size: 14 residues. From germline, CDR1 is MNHEY and CDR2 SVGAGI. The V and J ends lost 0 bases and 8 bases, in that order; junction bases with no gene match: 6. The CDR3 spells CASSYSGGRREAFF. In DNA form, the CDR3 reads TGTGCCAGCAGTTACTCAGGGGGCCGGAGGGAAGCTTTCTTT.

This clone was seen a single time. The chain is built from TRBV6-5 and TRBJ2-3; D is undetermined. Between the trimmed V and J ends, which lost 6 bases and 8 bases, there was a span of 15 bases. This CDR3 is 13 amino acids long. The V gene's germline CDR1 is MNHEY and CDR2 SVGAGI. CDR3 nucleotide sequence: TGTGCCAGCAGACCCTCCCGTCGAGGTACGCAGTATTTT. It specifies CASRPSRRGTQYF.

The V and J genes are TRBV7-9 and TRBJ2-7; possible D gene TRBD1, 5 bases. The CDR3 has 15 residues. V was cut by 5 bases and J by 6 bases, with 20 bases left in between. Germline V lookup: CDR1 SEHNR, CDR2 FQNEAQ (reference sequence). CDR3 nucleotides: TGTGCCAGCAGCCCTGACAGCCACCGAACGCGCGAGCAGTACTTC. It is translated as CASSPDSHRTREQYF. The full variable domain, in which reference TRBV7-9 and TRBJ2-7 provide the parts outside the CDR3, is DTGVSQNPRHKITKRGQNVTFRCDPISEHNRLYWYRQTLGQGPEFLTYFQNEAQLEKSRLLSDRFSAERPKGSFSTLEIQRTEQGDSAMYLCASSPDSHRTREQYFGPGTRLTVT.

J is TRBJ2-7 and V is TRBV18; a weak D match, TRBD1 (5 bases). Per the germline V gene, CDR1 is KGHSH and CDR2 is LQKENI. With 6 bases removed from V and 3 bases from J, the gap between germline ends came to 12 bases. The CDR3 covers 13 residues. The CDR3, as DNA: TGTGCCAGCTCGGAACAGGAAGACTACGAGCAGTACTTC. As protein: CASSEQEDYEQYF.

V and J are TRBV7-3 and TRBJ2-7, with D possibly matching TRBD1 (6 bases). V was trimmed by 4 bases and J by 4 bases, leaving 14 bases between them. Germline assignment: CDR1 SGHTA and CDR2 FQGTGA. CDR3 length equals 14 residues. The CDR3 sequence: CASSSLQGPYEQYF. The CDR3 DNA reads as TGTGCCAGCAGCTCCCTACAGGGCCCATACGAGCAGTACTTC.

The J gene is TRBJ2-3, the V gene TRBV19, with TRBD1 as a possible D gene (6 bases). The ends were cut back, 6 bases at V and 2 bases at J, with 12 bases in the middle. The CDR3 extends over 14 amino acids. Germline V gene lookup returns CDR1 LNHDA and CDR2 SQIVND (reference sequence). Here the CDR3 reads CASRPPGDTDTQYF. The CDR3, as DNA: TGTGCCAGTAGACCACCAGGGGACACAGATACGCAGTATTTT.

The V gene is TRBV19, the J gene TRBJ2-5, with D unresolved. The CDR3 loop spans 14 amino acids. Germline assignment: CDR1 LNHDA and CDR2 SQIVND (reference sequence). V lost 1 base, J lost 3 bases, and 9 bases lay in between. The DNA of the CDR3 is TGTGCCAGTAGTATAGCATCCCCCAAAGAGACCCAGTACTTC. It yields the protein CASSIASPKETQYF. Full variable domain (rest looked up from reference TRBV19 and TRBJ2-5): DGGITQSPKYLFRKEGQNVTLSCEQNLNHDAMYWYRQDPGQGLRLIYYSQIVNDFQKGDIAEGYSVSREKKESFPLTVTSAQKNPTAFYLCASSIASPKETQYFGPGTRLLVL.

The count of this clone is one. The chain has TRBV3-1 (or the pseudogene TRBV3-2) and TRBJ2-3; no definite D call. The V gene's germline CDR1 is LGHDT and CDR2 YNNKEL (reference sequence). CDR3 size: 15 residues. Trimming pared 0 bases from V and 3 bases from J, leaving 10 bases between. CDR3 residues: CASSQDLERTDTQYF. As DNA, the CDR3 is TGTGCCAGCAGCCAAGATCTTGAGAGGACAGATACGCAGTATTTT.

The V gene is TRBV5-1, the J gene TRBJ1-1; 8 nucleotides align to TRBD1. Losses at the gene ends were 5 bases for V and 0 bases for J; bases not matched to a gene: 3. Germline values: CDR1 SGHRS, CDR2 YFSETQ. This CDR3 spans 14 amino acids. The CDR3 loop is CASSRTGMNTEAFF. The CDR3 DNA reads TGCGCCAGCAGTCGGACAGGGATGAACACTGAAGCTTTCTTT. Looking up the rest from reference TRBV5-1 and TRBJ1-1 gives the full variable domain: KAGVTQTPRYLIKTRGQQVTLSCSPISGHRSVSWYQQTPGQGLQFLFEYFSETQRNKGNFPGRFSGRQFSNSRSEMNVSTLELGDSALYLCASSRTGMNTEAFFGQGTRLTVV.

This chain uses TRBV30 with TRBJ1-2, with TRBD1 matching over 7 bases. J gave up 3 bases and V 1 base, and 5 bases lay outside the gene matches. Germline assignment: CDR1 GTSNPN and CDR2 SVGIG (reference sequence). The CDR3 has 14 residues. The CDR3 nucleotides read TGTGCCTGGAGTGAATATACAGGGGACTATGGCTACACCTTC. Its translation is CAWSEYTGDYGYTF.

This clone was detected only once. The genes are TRBV10-2 and TRBJ2-1, with 14 bases lining up with TRBD2. CDR3 size: 14 residues. Losses at the gene ends were 6 bases for V and 8 bases for J; bases not matched to a gene: 3. Germline V gives CDR1 WSHSY, CDR2 SAAADI. In DNA form, the CDR3 reads TGCGCCAGCAGGGGGACTAGCGGGGGATATGAGCAGTTCTTC. This encodes CASRGTSGGYEQFF.